The 10 T cell receptor beta chains below come from one sample, sequenced in a study of shared clonotypes between healthy human individuals. Assay used: immunoSEQ multiplex PCR; TCRdb lists only in-frame clones, some missing. The sample lists over 300,000 clones, around nine tenths occurring once. What was sequenced was memory CD8+ T cells sorted from blood. The subset is: CD45RO+ cells pooled with CCR7-negative TemRA cells. The receptors were gathered from a man aged 18 to 29 in good health.

The chain links TRBV7-8 to TRBJ2-1, with 7 bases fitting TRBD2. Germline values: CDR1 SGHVS, CDR2 FQNEAQ. CDR3 length: 13 amino acids. Trimming removed 4 bases from V and 8 bases from J; junction bases left unmatched: 5. The CDR3 loop reads CASSSGGWYEQFF. The CDR3, as DNA: TGTGCCAGCAGCTCGGGAGGCTGGTATGAGCAGTTCTTC.

The rearrangement links TRBV10-3 to TRBJ1-1, with D possibly being TRBD1 (6 bases). Germline V gives CDR1 ENHRY, CDR2 SYGVKD. V lost 5 bases and J 7 bases, leaving 8 bases between the germline ends. This CDR3 contains 11 residues. CDR3 protein: CAISTGNEAFF. Written as DNA, the CDR3 is TGTGCCATCAGTACAGGGAATGAAGCTTTCTTT.

This CDR3 is CSVADTSNYGYTF. CDR3 nucleotides: TGCAGCGTGGCCGACACTTCTAACTATGGCTACACCTTC. This chain uses TRBV29-1 with TRBJ1-2, with no clear D. The CDR3 runs to 13 residues. Trimming pared 6 bases from V and 0 bases from J, leaving 11 bases between. Germline V gene data show CDR1 as SQVTM and CDR2 as ANQGSEA. Drawing the rest from reference TRBV29-1 and TRBJ1-2, the complete variable domain is SAVISQKPSRDICQRGTSLTIQCQVDSQVTMMFWYRQQPGQSLTLIATANQGSEATYESGFVIDKFPISRPNLTFSTLTVSNMSPEDSSIYLCSVADTSNYGYTFGSGTRLTVV.

Comments on this clone: The same CDR3 also results from other DNA sequences found in this sample. The rearrangement joins TRBV5-6 to TRBJ2-5; D call uncertain. The CDR3 extends over 11 amino acids. V lost 1 base to trimming and J lost 5 bases, with 3 bases between them. Germline V CDR1 and CDR2: SGHDT, YYEEEE. The CDR3: CASSLRETQYF. The CDR3 nucleotides read TGTGCCAGCAGCTTGCGGGAGACCCAGTACTTC.

The V call is TRBV6-5, the J call TRBJ2-1, with D possibly TRBD2 on 6 matching bases. CDR3 size: 15 residues. Germline V gives CDR1 MNHEY, CDR2 SVGAGI. The V end was cut by 4 bases, the J end by 4 bases, with 14 bases between. The CDR3: CASSLAEHSYNEQFF. Here the CDR3 DNA reads TGTGCCAGCAGTTTAGCGGAACACTCATACAATGAGCAGTTCTTC.

The chain joins TRBV10-1 to TRBJ2-3; unclear D gene. Germline V gene lookup returns CDR1 WNHNN and CDR2 SYGVQD (reference sequence). Trimming removed 3 bases at V and 0 bases at J, with 10 bases between. The CDR3 loop spans 15 amino acids. CDR3 nucleotide sequence: TGCGCCAGCAGTGATGGAACCTCTAGCACAGATACGCAGTATTTT. This sequence encodes CASSDGTSSTDTQYF.

This clone was seen a handful of times. The J gene is TRBJ1-6, the V gene TRBV5-1; weak D call: TRBD1 (6 bases). This CDR3 region has 15 residues. V lost 4 bases, J lost 7 bases, and 15 bases lay in between. Germline CDR1 and CDR2: SGHRS and YFSETQ. CDR3 coding DNA: TGCGCCAGCAGCCTGGACAGCGGGGGGAATTCACCCCTCCACTTT. As protein: CASSLDSGGNSPLHF.

The chain employs TRBV28 and TRBJ2-7; 11 positions agree with TRBD1. There are 13 residues in the CDR3. J gave up 5 bases and V 8 bases, and 5 bases lay outside the gene matches. CDR1 is MDHEN, CDR2 SYDVKM, per germline. The CDR3 protein is CASEGTGGDEQYF. CDR3 sequence (DNA): TGTGCCAGCGAAGGGACAGGGGGAGACGAGCAGTACTTC.

V and J are TRBV10-3 and TRBJ1-6; no definite D call. This CDR3 has 14 residues. CDR1 is ENHRY, CDR2 SYGVKD, per germline. The ends were cut back, 3 bases at V and 8 bases at J, with 11 bases in the middle. The CDR3 here is CAISDPGWDSPLHF. The CDR3 bases are TGTGCCATCAGTGATCCGGGGTGGGATTCACCCCTCCACTTT.

The chain combines TRBV7-6 with TRBJ1-4; TRBD1 is a possible D gene (6 bases). CDR3 length: 16 residues. With 0 bases removed from V and 0 bases from J, the gap between germline ends came to 8 bases. Germline CDR1 reads SGHVS; CDR2 reads FNYEAQ. The CDR3 bases are TGTGCCAGCAGCTTAGCGTCAGGGGCAACTAATGAAAAACTGTTTTTT. It yields the protein CASSLASGATNEKLFF.